This TCR beta chain comes out of a study of molecular identifiers for immune sequencing clone quantification. Study-level background: In replicates, RNA taken from approximately 20,000 or 100,000 naive CD8 cells was divided five ways, and four portions underwent sequencing.

Deletions cut 5 bases from V and 7 bases from J, with 14 bases between. This CDR3 has 14 amino acids. This clonotype was seen at least ten times. Its antigen is unknown. Listed TCR primers and previously described methods were used for bulk TCR libraries. TCRdb passed the PCR reads through MiXCR, listing each CDR3 protein once. The sample contains about 320,000 distinct CDR3 sequences, around 21% of which appear only once. For naive CD8 T cells, sorting used the CD8+CD4-CCR7+CD45RA+ phenotype. Broader study findings: In CMV-specific effectors, clones above 20 copies held over 98% of molecules; naive, under 1%.

The TCR sequence derives from a human donor in good health. Some libraries in this study had Jurkat cell RNA spiked in. This chain joins TRBV12-3 or TRBV12-4 and TRBJ1-4; maybe TRBD1 (5 bases). Sequencing was performed on naive CD8+ T cells from blood, with Jurkat cell RNA spiked in. Regarding subset: FACS-sorted CD8+CD4-CCR7+CD45RA+ naive T cells. CDR3 in DNA: TGTGCCAGCAGTCGCTCAGGGCCTACTGAAAAACTGTTTTTT. This encodes CASSRSGPTEKLFF.